These 21 T cell receptor beta chains originate from one sample sequenced in a study of blood T cell repertoires in COVID-19. Generated by immunoSEQ multiplex PCR, the TCRdb table keeps only in-frame clones and is missing some. The sample lists roughly 100,000 clones; roughly 80% were seen once. Sequences were obtained from peripheral blood. The receptors were sampled from a man between 70 and 80 years old with active or convalescent COVID-19.

This clone was counted only a few times. This chain connects TRBV15 to TRBJ1-6; D remains unclear. V lost 0 bases and J lost 6, with 15 bases in between. The CDR3 totals 17 residues. Per the germline V gene, CDR1 is LNHNV and CDR2 is YYDKDF (reference sequence). The DNA of the CDR3 is TGTGCCACCAGCAGAGATCTGAAGCACGAGATTAATTCACCCCTCCACTTT. Translation: CATSRDLKHEINSPLHF.

The gene calls are TRBV19 and TRBJ1-5; D possibly corresponds to TRBD1 (5 bases). Looked up from germline, CDR1 is LNHDA and CDR2 is SQIVND (reference sequence). The V and J ends lost 5 bases and 0 bases respectively, with 14 bases between them. The CDR3 contains 16 residues. The CDR3 DNA is TGTGCCAGTAGTTTGGGGGGTACCCATAGCAATCAGCCCCAGCATTTT. Its protein product is CASSLGGTHSNQPQHF.

This chain connects TRBV3-1 (or the pseudogene TRBV3-2) to TRBJ2-1; TRBD2 matches 9 bases. The CDR3 contains 16 residues. The germline V gene encodes CDR1 LGHDT and CDR2 YNNKEL (reference sequence). The V and J ends lost 4 bases and 0 bases, in that order; junction bases with no gene match: 4. The CDR3 coding sequence is TGTGCCAGCAGCCGAAGCGGGGGGTCCTCCTACAATGAGCAGTTCTTC. This encodes CASSRSGGSSYNEQFF.

V and J are TRBV7-3 and TRBJ2-3; TRBD2 matches 11 bases. The germline CDR1 and CDR2 sequences are SGHTA and FQGTGA. The V gene end was trimmed by 3 bases and the J gene end by 4 bases; junction bases not matched to a gene: 3. The CDR3 covers 15 residues. CDR3 in DNA: TGTGCCAGCAGCTTCAAACTAGCGGGAGCAGATACGCAGTATTTT. Protein sequence: CASSFKLAGADTQYF.

This clone was counted a few times. The rearrangement uses TRBV15 and TRBJ1-5; 10 positions agree with TRBD1. Per germline, CDR1 LNHNV and CDR2 YYDKDF (reference sequence). This CDR3 spans 17 amino acids. The junction had 7 bases not matched to a gene; V was cut back by 1 base and J by 4 bases. The CDR3 DNA sequence: TGTGCCACCAGCAGAGTTAAGGGGACAGGGGATAATCAGCCCCAGCATTTT. Translated: CATSRVKGTGDNQPQHF.

This clone was observed a handful of times. This chain connects TRBV11-2 to TRBJ2-7, with D maybe TRBD1 (6 bases). Germline assignment: CDR1 SGHAT and CDR2 FQNNGV. The CDR3 has 13 residues. Trimming pared 3 bases from V and 1 base from J, leaving 7 bases between. This CDR3 reads CASSFGQSYEQYF. DNA for the CDR3: TGTGCCAGCAGCTTCGGACAGTCCTACGAGCAGTACTTC. The full variable domain, with the rest looked up from reference TRBV11-2 and TRBJ2-7, is EAGVAQSPRYKIIEKRQSVAFWCNPISGHATLYWYQQILGQGPKLLIQFQNNGVVDDSQLPKDRFSAERLKGVDSTLKIQPAKLEDSAVYLCASSFGQSYEQYFGPGTRLTVT.

J is TRBJ2-3 and V is TRBV5-1; D is possibly TRBD1 (6 bases). Trimming removed 1 base from V and 1 base from J, with 10 bases in between. CDR1 and CDR2 (germline): SGHRS, YFSETQ. The CDR3 extends over 15 amino acids. CDR3 residues: CASSLTGQRTDTQYF. The CDR3 nucleotides read TGCGCCAGCAGCTTGACAGGACAGCGCACAGATACGCAGTATTTT.

This chain links TRBV23-1 with TRBJ2-3; 11 bases map to TRBD2. TRBV23-1 falls under the ORF class, with uncertain function. This CDR3 region has 17 residues. V lost 5 bases, J lost 2 bases, and 9 bases stayed unmatched. CDR3 region: CASSVEGLAVYTDTQYF. In DNA, the CDR3 is TGCGCCAGCAGTGTAGAGGGACTAGCGGTATACACAGATACGCAGTATTTT.

The table lists this clone with many counts. The chain has TRBV2 and TRBJ2-7; TRBD2 matches 7 bases. V shed 6 bases, J shed 0 bases, and the junction held 8 bases outside the gene matches. Germline V gene data show CDR1 as SNHLY and CDR2 as FYNNEI. The CDR3 length is 15 residues. For the CDR3, the DNA is TGTGCCAGCAGAGTTAGCGGGCTTAGCTCCTACGAGCAGTACTTC. It translates to CASRVSGLSSYEQYF.

V usage is TRBV27 and J usage is TRBJ2-5; 8 bases map to TRBD2. CDR1 MNHEY and CDR2 SMNVEV come from the germline V gene (reference sequence). Trimming cost V 5 bases and J 1 base; bases outside gene matches: 0. The CDR3 length is 13 residues. The CDR3 loop is CASSGLAQETQYF. Written as DNA, the CDR3 is TGTGCCAGCAGTGGACTAGCCCAAGAGACCCAGTACTTC.

CDR3 bases: TGTGCCAGCAGCGTAGAAGGAGGCACTGAAGCTTTCTTT. Translated: CASSVEGGTEAFF. V usage is TRBV9 and J usage is TRBJ1-1; no definite D call. V lost 0 bases, J lost 4 bases, and 7 bases lay in between. The CDR3 length is 13 residues. Germline V gene data show CDR1 as SGDLS and CDR2 as YYNGEE.

The chain joins TRBV18 to TRBJ1-2; 7 nucleotides line up with TRBD1. The CDR3 loop spans 14 amino acids. Looked up from germline, CDR1 is KGHSH and CDR2 is LQKENI. V gave up 6 bases and J gave up 4 bases; unmatched junction bases: 8. The CDR3 protein is CASSYRDSLYGYTF. As DNA, the CDR3 is TGTGCCAGCTCGTATAGGGACAGTCTCTATGGCTACACCTTC.

This clone is a singleton in its sample. V usage is TRBV5-5 and J usage is TRBJ2-6, with 8 positions matching TRBD1. The CDR3 is 16 amino acids. Trimming cost V 7 bases and J 2 bases; bases outside gene matches: 8. The germline V gene has CDR1 SGHKS and CDR2 YYEKEE (reference sequence). The CDR3 reads CASGQGYVAGANVLTF. For the CDR3, the DNA is TGTGCCAGCGGACAGGGATATGTGGCTGGGGCCAACGTCCTGACTTTC. Full variable domain (remainder filled in from reference TRBV5-5 and TRBJ2-6): DAGVTQSPTHLIKTRGQQVTLRCSPISGHKSVSWYQQVLGQGPQFIFQYYEKEERGRGNFPDRFSARQFPNYSSELNVNALLLGDSALYLCASGQGYVAGANVLTFGAGSRLTVL.

This clone was counted between two and nine times. V usage is TRBV4-2 and J usage is TRBJ2-2; possibly TRBD2 for D (5 bases). CDR1 is LGHNA and CDR2 is YNFKEQ in the germline V gene. The CDR3 loop spans 15 amino acids. Trimming removed 0 bases from V and 6 bases from J, with 11 bases in between. CDR3 region: CASSQDMRVSGELFF. The CDR3 DNA reads TGTGCCAGCAGCCAAGATATGAGGGTGTCCGGGGAGCTGTTTTTT.

The V and J genes are TRBV4-1 and TRBJ2-3; 7 bases agree with TRBD2. The CDR3 sequence is 17 residues long. Germline V gene data show CDR1 as MGHRA and CDR2 as YSYEKL. J lost 2 bases, V lost 3 bases, and 11 bases had no gene match. CDR3 nucleotides: TGCGCCAGCAGCCAGAGGGGAGGGGCGGGCTCCACAGATACGCAGTATTTT. It is translated as CASSQRGGAGSTDTQYF.

The chain uses TRBV30 and TRBJ1-5; D unclear. Trimming took off 2 bases at V and 7 bases at J, with 12 bases between the two ends. The CDR3 sequence is 13 residues long. Germline CDR1 reads GTSNPN; CDR2 reads SVGIG (reference sequence). CDR3: CAWSLTGEQPQHF. In DNA form, the CDR3 reads TGTGCCTGGAGTCTTACTGGGGAGCAGCCCCAGCATTTT.

The chain couples TRBV28 to TRBJ1-2; TRBD1 is a possible D gene (5 bases). V was clipped by 2 bases and J by 3 bases, with 13 bases between them. CDR1 is MDHEN, CDR2 SYDVKM, per germline. The CDR3 consists of 15 residues. The CDR3 here is CASSLGVGTDYGYTF. In DNA form, the CDR3 reads TGTGCCAGCAGTTTAGGGGTGGGGACTGACTATGGCTACACCTTC.

The chain joins TRBV2 to TRBJ2-5; maybe TRBD1 (7 bases). Germline V gives CDR1 SNHLY, CDR2 FYNNEI. V lost 4 bases and J 4 bases, leaving 16 bases between the germline ends. The CDR3 length is 15 residues. The CDR3, as DNA: TGTGCCAGCAGTGGCCTCAGGGGGGCCGGAGAGACCCAGTACTTC. It encodes CASSGLRGAGETQYF.

This sequence joins TRBV6-5 and TRBJ1-5, with 7 bases that match TRBD1. Trimming at V came to 6 bases and at J to 3 bases, leaving 5 bases not matched to a gene. The CDR3 runs 14 residues. From germline, CDR1 is MNHEY and CDR2 SVGAGI. CDR3 nucleotides: TGTGCCAGCAGACCGGGACAGCTCAATCAGCCCCAGCATTTT. Its protein is CASRPGQLNQPQHF.

This chain connects TRBV19 to TRBJ1-6, with D uncertain. CDR1 is LNHDA, CDR2 SQIVND, per germline (reference sequence). V was clipped by 5 bases and J by 11 bases, with 10 bases between them. CDR3 length: 12 amino acids. The CDR3 loop is CASSLRSAPLHF. In DNA form, the CDR3 reads TGTGCCAGTAGTCTCCGGAGCGCACCCCTCCACTTT.

This chain connects TRBV2 to TRBJ1-2; the match to TRBD1 covers 8 bases. Germline CDR1 and CDR2: SNHLY and FYNNEI. CDR3 length: 12 amino acids. After removal of 7 bases from V and 6 bases from J, the junction contained 4 bases not matched to a gene. CDR3 region: CASTQGANGYTF. DNA of the CDR3: TGTGCCAGCACTCAGGGGGCTAATGGCTACACCTTC.